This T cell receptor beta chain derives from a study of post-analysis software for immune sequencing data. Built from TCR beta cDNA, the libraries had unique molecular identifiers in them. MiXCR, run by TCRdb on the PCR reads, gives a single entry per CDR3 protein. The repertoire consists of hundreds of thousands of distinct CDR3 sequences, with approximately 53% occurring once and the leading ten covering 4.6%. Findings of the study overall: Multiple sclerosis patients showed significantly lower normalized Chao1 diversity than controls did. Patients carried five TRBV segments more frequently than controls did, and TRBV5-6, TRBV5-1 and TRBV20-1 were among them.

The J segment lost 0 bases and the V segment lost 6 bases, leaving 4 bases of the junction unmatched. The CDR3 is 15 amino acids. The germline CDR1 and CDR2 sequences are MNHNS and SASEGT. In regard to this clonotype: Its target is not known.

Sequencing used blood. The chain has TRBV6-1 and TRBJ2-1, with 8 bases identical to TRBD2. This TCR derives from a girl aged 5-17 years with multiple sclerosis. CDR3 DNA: TGTGCCAGCAGAGGCGGGGGGAGCTCCTACAATGAGCAGTTCTTC. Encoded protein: CASRGGGSSYNEQFF.